This T cell receptor (beta chain) appears in the sequencing data of a study of identical twins. Study results and limitations: Clonotypes of the beta chain that were abundant in cord blood carried fewer insertions (memory repertoires showed none). Out-of-frame alpha sequences common to twins exhibited an excess of low generation probability. Cross-sectional statistical analysis, not tracking of the same donors, underpinned the conclusions.

TCRdb re-called the 5' RACE reads with MiXCR, one entry per CDR3 protein. The sample holds under 300,000 distinct CDR3 sequences; about 13% are singletons and the top ten take 4% to 5%. This clonotype was recorded a few times. Its antigen is unknown. This CDR3 region has 15 residues. Germline V lookup: CDR1 DFQATT, CDR2 SNEGSKA (reference sequence). V dropped 6 bases and J dropped 4 bases, with 19 bases sitting between them. The data were also submitted as part of a second study, on yellow fever vaccine responses in identical twins. That publication notes: Twins reportedly had a vaccine T cell response that seemed partly convergent, partly personalized.

The specimen was memory (CD45RO+) T cells sorted from blood. The receptor was derived from a woman aged 18-29 years in good health. The gene calls are TRBV20-1 and TRBJ2-1, with D maybe TRBD2 (6 bases). CDR3 bases: TGCAGTGCCCCGCCTGAGACTAGATTTTACAATGAGCAGTTCTTC. Protein product: CSAPPETRFYNEQFF.